Shown below are 26 T cell receptor beta chains from a single sample sequenced in a study of beta chain features in type 1 diabetes. Investigators reverse transcribed all isolated RNA, so they sequenced expressed TCRB transcripts. This table comes from immunoSEQ multiplex PCR, and its TCRdb copy is limited to in-frame clones, with some not included. This sample yields under 300,000 clones, of which 27% are seen a single time; approximately 4% belongs to the top ten. Sample: central memory CD4+ T cells from blood. The receptors here all came from a man aged 25-45 years in good health.

Comment on this clone: Other DNA sequences from this sample encode an identical CDR3 as well. This chain connects TRBV10-3 to TRBJ2-7; perhaps TRBD1 as D (5 bases). Germline loops: CDR1 ENHRY, CDR2 SYGVKD. V was trimmed by 9 bases and J by 0 bases, leaving 9 bases between them. The CDR3 spans 12 residues. The CDR3 sequence: CAISDNSYEQYF. The CDR3 DNA sequence: TGTGCCATTTCGGACAACTCCTACGAGCAGTACTTC.

This clone appeared once. Other nucleotide sequences in the sample specify the same CDR3. The genes are TRBV9 and TRBJ2-2; 9 nucleotides align to TRBD2. V trimming: 4 bases; J trimming: 5 bases; junction bases outside the gene matches: 3. Per germline, CDR1 SGDLS and CDR2 YYNGEE. There are 14 residues in the CDR3. CDR3 residues: CASSPLAGTGELFF. The CDR3 DNA reads TGTGCCAGCAGCCCTCTAGCGGGAACCGGGGAGCTGTTTTTT.

In DNA form, the CDR3 reads TGTGCCAGCAGCCGAGAGGACACGGCCCTCCACTTT. This sequence encodes CASSREDTALHF. The chain uses TRBV5-6 and TRBJ1-6, with D perhaps matching TRBD1 (5 bases). V was cut by 4 bases and J by 14 bases, with 13 bases left in between. Germline V gives CDR1 SGHDT, CDR2 YYEEEE. CDR3 length: 12 amino acids. Based on the CDR3 plus reference TRBV5-6 and TRBJ1-6, the full variable domain is DAGVTQSPTHLIKTRGQQVTLRCSPKSGHDTVSWYQQALGQGPQFIFQYYEEEERQRGNFPDRFSGHQFPNYSSELNVNALLLGDSALYLCASSREDTALHFGNGTRLTVT.

This clone was observed a few times. Additional DNA sequences in this sample encode the identical CDR3. This chain connects TRBV29-1 to TRBJ2-3; tentative D call: TRBD2 (5 bases). Trimming took 4 bases from V and 0 from J, leaving 5 bases between them. Germline CDR1 is SQVTM and CDR2 is ANQGSEA. This CDR3 has 12 amino acids. CDR3 nucleotide sequence: TGCAGCGTTGGCGGGAGCACAGATACGCAGTATTTT. Residues: CSVGGSTDTQYF.

V and J are TRBV14 and TRBJ2-2; 12 bases fit TRBD2. V lost 4 bases and J lost 6; bases outside the gene matches: 6. The germline V gene has CDR1 SGHDN and CDR2 FVKESK. The CDR3 has 16 residues. CDR3 DNA: TGTGCCAGCAGCCCCCTAGCGGGAGGGCCCTCCGGGGAGCTGTTTTTT. This codes for CASSPLAGGPSGELFF.

This clone was detected a few times. The V gene is TRBV28, the J gene TRBJ2-7, with 7 bases fitting TRBD1. The length of the CDR3 is 13 residues. V lost 5 bases, J lost 5 bases, and 6 bases stayed unmatched. Germline V gene lookup returns CDR1 MDHEN and CDR2 SYDVKM. The CDR3 loop is CASSRQGTDEQYF. DNA for the CDR3: TGTGCCAGCAGTCGACAGGGAACGGACGAGCAGTACTTC. Supplemented by reference TRBV28 and TRBJ2-7, the full variable domain reads DVKVTQSSRYLVKRTGEKVFLECVQDMDHENMFWYRQDPGLGLRLIYFSYDVKMKEKGDIPEGYSVSREKKERFSLILESASTNQTSMYLCASSRQGTDEQYFGPGTRLTVT.

This clone was counted between two and nine times. The chain recombines TRBV9 with TRBJ2-5; 10 bases match TRBD2. The CDR3 has 17 amino acids. CDR1 is SGDLS and CDR2 is YYNGEE in the germline V gene. Losses at the gene ends were 0 bases for V and 1 base for J; bases not matched to a gene: 6. In nucleotides, the CDR3 is TGTGCCAGCAGCGTAGGTGCACTAGCGGGGATCCAAGAGACCCAGTACTTC. Residues: CASSVGALAGIQETQYF.

As regards this clone: It may be a read error: a sequence one base away is much more abundant. The V and J genes are TRBV6-1 and TRBJ2-1; D is uncertain. This CDR3 comprises 11 residues. Trimming shortened V by 2 bases and J by 5 bases, and 1 base separated the two germline ends. The germline V gene has CDR1 MNHNS and CDR2 SASEGT. The CDR3 region has the DNA TGTGCCAGCAGTGAAAACAATGAGCAGTTCTTC. Protein sequence: CASSENNEQFF.

This clone came up a few times. The rearrangement joins TRBV5-1 to TRBJ2-5, with 8 nucleotides matching TRBD1. V dropped 4 bases and J dropped 5; count of bases not matched to a gene: 7. CDR3 size: 14 residues. Germline CDR1 and CDR2: SGHRS and YFSETQ. The CDR3, as DNA: TGCGCCAGCAGCGGAGGGACAGGAGGGGAGACCCAGTACTTC. Translation: CASSGGTGGETQYF.

The chain uses TRBV30 and TRBJ1-1; a weak D match, TRBD1 (5 bases). Trimming cost V 3 bases and J 0 bases, with 11 bases left between them. The V gene's germline CDR1 is GTSNPN and CDR2 SVGIG (reference sequence). There are 14 residues in the CDR3. CDR3 sequence (DNA): TGTGCCTGGAGAGGACCGACAGTGAACACTGAAGCTTTCTTT. Its translation is CAWRGPTVNTEAFF.

This clone was detected a few times. The chain joins TRBV7-2 to TRBJ2-1, with D possibly being TRBD1 or TRBD2 (5 bases each). Germline loops: CDR1 SGHTA, CDR2 FQGNSA. This CDR3 is 16 amino acids long. V lost 7 bases, J lost 4 bases, and 20 bases lay in between. The CDR3 DNA is TGTGCCAGCACTCAAGACCCGGGACGGCCATACAATGAGCAGTTCTTC. Protein: CASTQDPGRPYNEQFF.

This clone showed up just a few times. In the same sample, other DNA sequences code for this CDR3. The V call is TRBV29-1, the J call TRBJ2-3; 8 bases line up with TRBD1. CDR1 is SQVTM and CDR2 is ANQGSEA in the germline V gene. Trimming at V came to 6 bases and at J to 3 bases, leaving 2 bases not matched to a gene. The CDR3 runs to 12 residues. The CDR3 DNA is TGCAGCGTCGACAGGGGTACAGATACGCAGTATTTT. Its translation is CSVDRGTDTQYF.

This clone showed up just a few times. The rearrangement links TRBV18 to TRBJ2-5, with a weak D call TRBD2 (5 bases). Germline-derived CDR1 and CDR2 are KGHSH and LQKENI. The CDR3 runs 13 residues. Trimming took off 4 bases at V and 4 bases at J, with 10 bases between the two ends. CDR3 nucleotide sequence: TGTGCCAGCTCACGGGCTGGAGGAGAGACCCAGTACTTC. This codes for CASSRAGGETQYF.

This chain joins TRBV25-1 and TRBJ2-3; no reliable D call. V was shortened by 1 base and J by 4 bases, with 9 bases between the two germline ends. CDR1 is MGHDK and CDR2 is SYGVNS in the germline V gene. There are 14 residues in the CDR3. CDR3 in amino acids: CASSESGSPDTQYF. The CDR3 DNA follows: TGTGCCAGCAGTGAATCGGGCTCGCCAGATACGCAGTATTTT.

This clone was counted only a few times. V gene TRBV14 combines with J gene TRBJ2-1, with 9 bases fitting TRBD2. CDR3 length: 16 residues. Germline V CDR1 and CDR2: SGHDN, FVKESK. V gave up 0 bases and J gave up 3 bases; unmatched junction bases: 3. The CDR3: CASSQDSGRFYNEQFF. The CDR3 region has the DNA TGTGCCAGCAGCCAAGACAGCGGGAGGTTCTACAATGAGCAGTTCTTC.

This clone has more than one count but fewer than ten. The rearrangement links TRBV2 to TRBJ2-7, with D unresolved. This CDR3 region has 10 residues. Trimming took 8 bases from V and 3 from J, leaving 5 bases between them. Germline assignment: CDR1 SNHLY and CDR2 FYNNEI. The CDR3 loop is CASYYYEQYF. The CDR3 DNA reads TGTGCCAGCTACTACTACGAGCAGTACTTC.

This clone was found many times. The V call is TRBV5-4, the J call TRBJ2-1; D is perhaps TRBD1 (6 bases). Germline V gene sequence: CDR1 SGHNT, CDR2 YYREEE (reference sequence). The germline V and J ends were trimmed by 4 bases and 10 bases, with 24 bases remaining between them. The CDR3 has 16 residues. The CDR3 reads CASSASGVTETWEQFF. As DNA, the CDR3 is TGTGCCAGCAGCGCCTCAGGGGTAACCGAAACATGGGAGCAGTTCTTC.

The chain uses TRBV18 and TRBJ2-7; no firm D call. V lost 3 bases and J 3 bases, leaving 12 bases between the germline ends. This CDR3 is 14 amino acids long. Germline V gene lookup returns CDR1 KGHSH and CDR2 LQKENI. CDR3 DNA: TGTGCCAGCTCACCCGTGAGTTCTAGCTACGAGCAGTACTTC. It is translated as CASSPVSSSYEQYF.

In DNA, the CDR3 is TGTGCCAGCAGTGATAGCAGGGTCGGCAATGAGCAGTTCTTC. Its protein is CASSDSRVGNEQFF. J is TRBJ2-1 and V is TRBV25-1; D might be TRBD1 (5 bases). V was shortened by 3 bases and J by 6 bases, with 12 bases between the two germline ends. CDR1 is MGHDK and CDR2 is SYGVNS in the germline V gene. The CDR3 is made up of 14 amino acids.

Worth noting for this clone: This CDR3 is also generated by other DNA sequences in the sample. The chain carries TRBV7-8 and TRBJ2-3; D is unclear. The CDR3 length is 13 residues. V dropped 3 bases and J dropped 2 bases, with 6 bases sitting between them. Germline V CDR1 and CDR2: SGHVS, FQNEAQ. DNA of the CDR3: TGTGCCAGCAGCTTGGACCTCACAGATACGCAGTATTTT. Translation gives CASSLDLTDTQYF.

This clone was detected a few times. The sample holds other DNA sequences that translate to the same CDR3. The chain recombines TRBV5-1 with TRBJ2-1, with 8 bases aligning to TRBD2. V was pared by 0 bases and J by 8 bases, with 7 bases of the junction left unmatched. CDR1 is SGHRS, CDR2 YFSETQ, per germline. The CDR3 is 15 residues long. CDR3 in amino acids: CASSLAVSGGDEQFF. The CDR3 bases are TGCGCCAGCAGCTTGGCCGTCTCGGGAGGGGATGAGCAGTTCTTC.

Regarding this clone: Additional DNA sequences in this sample encode the identical CDR3. The J gene is TRBJ1-2, the V gene TRBV29-1, with D hard to call. The CDR3 is 12 residues long. Trimming took 4 bases from V and 8 from J, leaving 14 bases between them. The germline V gene has CDR1 SQVTM and CDR2 ANQGSEA. CDR3 in DNA: TGCAGCGTTGGGCGTGACATCGGGGGCTACACCTTC. Translation: CSVGRDIGGYTF.

The chain uses TRBV21-1 and TRBJ1-2. TRBV21-1 has pseudogene status. The CDR3 is 14 residues long. The CDR3 region has the DNA TGTGCCAGCAAGAGGCGGGGGAATTATGATGGCTACACCTTC. Protein: CASKRRGNYDGYTF.

The chain joins TRBV28 to TRBJ2-6; D ambiguous. Germline CDR1 and CDR2: MDHEN and SYDVKM. The CDR3 consists of 18 residues. Trimming cost V 4 bases and J 2 bases, with 18 bases left between them. The CDR3 coding sequence is TGTGCCAGCAGTTCGACACGGCAAGGGAAGGCTGGGGCCAACGTCCTGACTTTC. This sequence encodes CASSSTRQGKAGANVLTF. Full variable domain (rest looked up from reference TRBV28 and TRBJ2-6): DVKVTQSSRYLVKRTGEKVFLECVQDMDHENMFWYRQDPGLGLRLIYFSYDVKMKEKGDIPEGYSVSREKKERFSLILESASTNQTSMYLCASSSTRQGKAGANVLTFGAGSRLTVL.

This clone has just one count. V gene TRBV7-2 combines with J gene TRBJ2-3; weak D call: TRBD2 (6 bases). The germline CDR1 and CDR2 sequences are SGHTA and FQGNSA. Trimming took off 5 bases at V and 4 bases at J, with 13 bases between the two ends. This CDR3 contains 14 residues. In nucleotides, the CDR3 is TGTGCCAGCAGCCCAGACTGGGGGGCAGATACGCAGTATTTT. This codes for CASSPDWGADTQYF.

The chain combines TRBV6-5 with TRBJ2-5; D gene unclear. Per the germline V gene, CDR1 is MNHEY and CDR2 is SVGAGI. This CDR3 comprises 12 residues. V lost 6 bases and J 4 bases, leaving 9 bases between the germline ends. Here the CDR3 reads CASSHRRETQYF. CDR3 sequence (DNA): TGTGCCAGCAGCCACCGCAGAGAGACCCAGTACTTC.